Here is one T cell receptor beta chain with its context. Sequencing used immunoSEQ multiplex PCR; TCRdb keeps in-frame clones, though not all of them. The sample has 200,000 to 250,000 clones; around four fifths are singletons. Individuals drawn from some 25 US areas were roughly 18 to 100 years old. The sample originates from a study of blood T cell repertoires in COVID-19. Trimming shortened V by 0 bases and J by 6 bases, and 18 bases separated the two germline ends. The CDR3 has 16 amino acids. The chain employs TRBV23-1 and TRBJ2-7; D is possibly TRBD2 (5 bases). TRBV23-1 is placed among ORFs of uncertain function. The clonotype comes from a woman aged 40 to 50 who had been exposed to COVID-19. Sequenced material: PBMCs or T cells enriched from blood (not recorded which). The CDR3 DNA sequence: TGCGCCAGCAGTCAATCGATATCGCAGCGGTGGGGCGAGCAGTACTTC. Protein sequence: CASSQSISQRWGEQYF.